These 23 T cell receptor beta chains share one sample of origin, sequenced in a study of shared clonotypes between healthy human individuals. Method: immunoSEQ multiplex PCR; TCRdb's copy keeps in-frame clones and lacks some. The data contain about 980,000 clones, approximately 80% of them singletons. Sequenced input: memory CD4+ T cells sorted from blood. Specified subset: CD45RA-negative fraction. The source of these receptors is a man between 18 and 29 years old in good health.

The V call is TRBV5-4, the J call TRBJ1-2; weak D call: TRBD1 (6 bases). Germline V gene sequence: CDR1 SGHNT, CDR2 YYREEE (reference sequence). The CDR3 extends over 13 amino acids. Trimming cost V 4 bases and J 5 bases, with 12 bases left between them. The CDR3 bases are TGTGCCAGCAGCGGAGACGGACAGTATGGCTACACCTTC. This sequence encodes CASSGDGQYGYTF.

V is TRBV28 and J is TRBJ2-5; 10 bases are a match to TRBD2. The ends lost 2 bases at V and 4 bases at J; junction bases unmatched: 7. This CDR3 has 16 amino acids. Germline CDR1 and CDR2: MDHEN and SYDVKM. CDR3 residues: CASSLGPSGGGETQYF. CDR3 DNA sequence: TGTGCCAGCAGTTTAGGCCCTAGCGGGGGAGGAGAGACCCAGTACTTC.

The chain joins TRBV10-1 to TRBJ2-7; the D gene is possibly TRBD1 (6 bases). Per the germline V gene, CDR1 is WNHNN and CDR2 is SYGVQD (reference sequence). This CDR3 has 15 amino acids. The V end lost 2 bases, the J end lost 0 bases, and 11 bases lay between the germline ends. The CDR3 region is CASSENTGTSYEQYF. CDR3 nucleotide sequence: TGCGCCAGCAGTGAGAATACAGGGACCTCCTACGAGCAGTACTTC.

This clone was seen once. Relative to the germline gene, one junction end is altered; a read error may explain this. The rearrangement links TRBV7-2 to TRBJ2-5; TRBD1 agrees at 8 bases. In germline, CDR1 is SGHTA, CDR2 FQGNSA. The CDR3 extends over 13 amino acids. CDR3 sequence: CASSLTGVETQYF. The DNA for the CDR3 is TGCGCCAGCAGCCTGACAGGGGTAGAGACCCAGTACTTC.

Only one count was recorded for this clone. J is TRBJ1-6 and V is TRBV30, with D tentatively TRBD1 (5 bases). Germline lookup yields CDR1 GTSNPN and CDR2 SVGIG (reference sequence). The length of the CDR3 is 15 residues. V was clipped by 4 bases and J by 0 bases, with 10 bases between them. The CDR3 loop reads CAWNGGGSYNSPLHF. CDR3 coding DNA: TGTGCCTGGAACGGGGGTGGCTCCTATAATTCACCCCTCCACTTT.

This chain joins TRBV5-4 and TRBJ2-4, with a weak D call TRBD2 (7 bases). The CDR3 is made up of 17 amino acids. V lost 4 bases and J lost 1, with 18 bases in between. Germline lookup yields CDR1 SGHNT and CDR2 YYREEE (reference sequence). In nucleotides, the CDR3 is TGTGCCAGCAGCCGCACGGGGGGCGGGGAGGCCAAAAACATTCAGTACTTC. Translated: CASSRTGGGEAKNIQYF.

The chain employs TRBV7-2 and TRBJ1-6, with TRBD1 matching over 12 bases. J gave up 7 bases and V 5 bases, and 12 bases lay outside the gene matches. The CDR3 consists of 18 residues. Germline lookup yields CDR1 SGHTA and CDR2 FQGNSA. DNA of the CDR3: TGTGCCAGCAGCCAGGTGGGGACAGGGGGCGCGATGAATTCACCCCTCCACTTT. It yields the protein CASSQVGTGGAMNSPLHF.

V is TRBV28 and J is TRBJ2-1; 9 nucleotides line up with TRBD1. Germline V gene lookup returns CDR1 MDHEN and CDR2 SYDVKM. The V gene end was trimmed by 6 bases and the J gene end by 0 bases; junction bases not matched to a gene: 6. This CDR3 has 16 residues. This CDR3 is CASRGQGPSSYNEQFF. For the CDR3, the DNA is TGTGCCAGCAGGGGACAGGGCCCCTCCTCCTACAATGAGCAGTTCTTC.

The V call is TRBV25-1, the J call TRBJ1-2; perhaps TRBD1 as D (6 bases). CDR1 and CDR2 (germline): MGHDK, SYGVNS. Trimming removed 5 bases from V and 8 bases from J, with 12 bases in between. The CDR3 runs 12 residues. The CDR3 protein is CASSRGERGYTF. DNA of the CDR3: TGTGCCAGCAGTAGGGGGGAGCGCGGCTACACCTTC.

This clone was seen a few times. This chain joins TRBV7-2 and TRBJ2-7, with 7 bases fitting TRBD2. Germline V lookup: CDR1 SGHTA, CDR2 FQGNSA. With 7 bases clipped from V and 0 bases from J, the junction kept 6 bases outside the gene matches. CDR3 length: 14 amino acids. The CDR3: CASTQTSYSYEQYF. The CDR3 DNA reads as TGTGCCAGCACACAGACTAGCTACTCCTACGAGCAGTACTTC. The variable domain in full, with the rest retrieved from reference TRBV7-2 and TRBJ2-7, is GAGVSQSPSNKVTEKGKDVELRCDPISGHTALYWYRQSLGQGLEFLIYFQGNSAPDKSGLPSDRFSAERTGGSVSTLTIQRTQQEDSAVYLCASTQTSYSYEQYFGPGTRLTVT.

This chain links TRBV5-8 with TRBJ1-5; 7 bases align to TRBD1. Unmatched junction bases numbered 6, after V lost 5 bases and J lost 7 bases. In germline, CDR1 is SGHTS, CDR2 YDEGEE. This CDR3 region has 13 residues. The chain's CDR3 is CASRRQGGQPQHF. CDR3 DNA sequence: TGTGCCAGCAGAAGACAGGGAGGACAGCCCCAGCATTTT.

The chain recombines TRBV30 with TRBJ1-2, with 7 bases aligning to TRBD1. The CDR3 sequence is 11 residues long. The germline V gene has CDR1 GTSNPN and CDR2 SVGIG (reference sequence). Germline trimming cut 7 bases from V and 3 bases from J; bases unmatched to any gene: 2. Here the CDR3 reads CAYDRDYGYTF. CDR3 sequence (DNA): TGTGCCTATGACAGGGACTATGGCTACACCTTC.

This clone was seen a handful of times. The DNA for the CDR3 is TGTGCCAGCAGCAAGACAGGGGACACTGAAGCTTTCTTT. This codes for CASSKTGDTEAFF. The gene calls are TRBV7-3 and TRBJ1-1; 8 bases match TRBD1. This CDR3 region has 13 residues. Germline CDR1 SGHTA, CDR2 FQGTGA. V was clipped by 5 bases and J by 3 bases; unmatched bases: 2. The entire variable domain, with the rest obtained from reference TRBV7-3 and TRBJ1-1, is as follows: GAGVSQTPSNKVTEKGKYVELRCDPISGHTALYWYRQSLGQGPEFLIYFQGTGAADDSGLPNDRFFAVRPEGSVSTLKIQRTERGDSAVYLCASSKTGDTEAFFGQGTRLTVV.

The chain joins TRBV30 to TRBJ1-1; D not certain. CDR3 length: 11 residues. In germline, CDR1 is GTSNPN, CDR2 SVGIG (reference sequence). Deletions cut 1 base from V and 6 bases from J, with 6 bases between. The CDR3 region is CAWSAGAEAFF. As DNA, the CDR3 is TGTGCCTGGAGTGCCGGGGCTGAAGCTTTCTTT.

The chain joins TRBV28 to TRBJ1-4; no reliable D call. Germline loops: CDR1 MDHEN, CDR2 SYDVKM. Trimming pared 6 bases from V and 8 bases from J, leaving 7 bases between. The CDR3 runs to 11 residues. For the CDR3, the DNA is TGTGCCAGCAGGTCGGGGGAAAAACTGTTTTTT. It encodes CASRSGEKLFF.

This clone was seen a single time. The J gene is TRBJ2-2, the V gene TRBV5-1; no firm D call. Germline assignment: CDR1 SGHRS and CDR2 YFSETQ. V lost 0 bases and J 3 bases, leaving 9 bases between the germline ends. The length of the CDR3 is 15 residues. CDR3: CASSLDQVDTGELFF. DNA of the CDR3: TGCGCCAGCAGCTTGGACCAGGTCGACACCGGGGAGCTGTTTTTT.

The CDR3 region has the DNA TGCAGCGCCGAGCTAGCGGGAGCCTACGAGCAGTACTTC. This translates into CSAELAGAYEQYF. The J gene is TRBJ2-7, the V gene TRBV29-1; 10 positions match TRBD2. Per germline, CDR1 SQVTM and CDR2 ANQGSEA. CDR3 length: 13 amino acids. Losses at the gene ends were 7 bases for V and 2 bases for J; bases not matched to a gene: 5.

The chain has TRBV5-1 and TRBJ1-5; D may be TRBD1 (6 bases). Germline V gives CDR1 SGHRS, CDR2 YFSETQ. V lost 7 bases to trimming and J lost 2 bases, with 16 bases between them. The CDR3 extends over 15 amino acids. CDR3 residues: CASSKQGGGNQPQHF. Written as DNA, the CDR3 is TGCGCCAGCTCAAAACAGGGAGGAGGCAATCAGCCCCAGCATTTT.

This clone was observed once. The genes are TRBV13 and TRBJ1-6; tentative D call: TRBD1 (5 bases). CDR1 and CDR2 from the germline V gene are PRHDT and FYEKMQ (reference sequence). Trimming cost V 3 bases and J 7 bases, with 7 bases left between them. CDR3 size: 13 residues. CDR3 sequence (DNA): TGTGCCAGCAGCTTCAGGGTAAATTCACCCCTCCACTTT. Translating it yields CASSFRVNSPLHF.

The chain is built from TRBV4-3 and TRBJ2-3; D not certain. This CDR3 is 16 amino acids long. V was cut by 1 base and J by 2 bases, with 13 bases left in between. The V gene's germline CDR1 is LGHNA and CDR2 YSLEER. The CDR3 bases are TGCGCCAGCAGCCAAGGGTACGGCAGAGCCACAGATACGCAGTATTTT. It codes for CASSQGYGRATDTQYF.

This clone was detected only a few times. J is TRBJ1-5 and V is TRBV2; tentatively, D is TRBD1 (5 bases). Germline V lookup: CDR1 SNHLY, CDR2 FYNNEI. V lost 4 bases and J lost 8, with 12 bases in between. The CDR3 is made up of 13 amino acids. The DNA of the CDR3 is TGTGCCAGCAGTGTGATGTTAGGGGAGCCCCAGCATTTT. This codes for CASSVMLGEPQHF. Looking up the rest from reference TRBV2 and TRBJ1-5 gives the full variable domain: EPEVTQTPSHQVTQMGQEVILRCVPISNHLYFYWYRQILGQKVEFLVSFYNNEISEKSEIFDDQFSVERPDGSNFTLKIRSTKLEDSAMYFCASSVMLGEPQHFGDGTRLSIL.

Only one count was recorded for this clone. The chain combines TRBV2 with TRBJ1-5, with a weak D call TRBD1 (6 bases). Per germline, CDR1 SNHLY and CDR2 FYNNEI. The V gene lost 6 bases and the J gene lost 0 bases, with 9 bases spanning the gap. The CDR3 length is 14 residues. CDR3 in DNA: TGTGCCAGCAGGGGGACACTTAGCAATCAGCCCCAGCATTTT. As protein: CASRGTLSNQPQHF.

The CDR3: CASSRTGYEQYF. The CDR3 DNA reads as TGTGCCAGCAGTCGGACGGGTTACGAGCAGTACTTC. The chain links TRBV6-5 to TRBJ2-5; no clear D gene. The J call may be mistaken, given a closer DNA end match to TRBJ2-7. CDR1 MNHEY and CDR2 SVGAGI come from the germline V gene. This CDR3 comprises 12 residues.